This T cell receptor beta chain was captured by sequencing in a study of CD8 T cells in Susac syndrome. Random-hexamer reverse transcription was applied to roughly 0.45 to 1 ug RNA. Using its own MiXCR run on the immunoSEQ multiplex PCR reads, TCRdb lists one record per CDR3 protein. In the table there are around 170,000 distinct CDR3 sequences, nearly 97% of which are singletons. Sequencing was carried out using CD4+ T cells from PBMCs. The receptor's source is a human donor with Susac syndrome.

CDR3 DNA sequence: TGTGCCAGCAGCTTAACAGGGGGCGTATCGGGGATTCAGCCCCAGCATTTT. It encodes CASSLTGGVSGIQPQHF. This sequence joins TRBV5-4 and TRBJ1-5; TRBD1 agrees at 9 bases. CDR1 SGHNT and CDR2 YYREEE come from the germline V gene (reference sequence). The CDR3 consists of 17 residues. Trimming took 2 bases from V and 6 from J; bases not matched to a gene: 12.